A selection of T cell receptor beta chains follows, all from one sample in a study of type 1 regulatory T cells. From the reads, TCRdb called clonotypes with MiXCR, one entry per CDR3 protein. This table holds 88,000 or so distinct CDR3 sequences, 31% found once. The source material was CD4+ T cells, either the whole sample or a sorted fraction (not recorded which). The origin of the receptors is a human donor in good health. CDR3s include the opening cysteine and the closing phenylalanine or tryptophan. A D gene is named only where the DNA matches it firmly. For some rows the clone size is stated as once, few or many, or as a class when expanded; others skip it.

clone_size: .; d_call: .; v_call: TRBV29-1; j_call: TRBJ1-1; cdr3_nt: TGCAGCGTTGCAGGGTCTGAAGCTTTCTTT; cdr3_aa: CSVAGSEAFF
clone_size: once; d_call: TRBD1; v_call: TRBV11-2; j_call: TRBJ2-3; cdr3_nt: TGTGCCAGCACCCCAGGACAGGGGAGCACAGATACGCAGTATTTT; cdr3_aa: CASTPGQGSTDTQYF
clone_size: few; d_call: .; v_call: TRBV12-3/TRBV12-4; j_call: TRBJ1-3; cdr3_nt: TGTGCCAGCAAAACCGGGACTTTAAGGAACACCATATATTTT; cdr3_aa: CASKTGTLRNTIYF
clone_size: few; d_call: .; v_call: TRBV12-3/TRBV12-4; j_call: TRBJ1-1; cdr3_nt: TGTGCCAGCAGTTTACTGAGAATGAACACTGAAGCTTTCTTT; cdr3_aa: CASSLLRMNTEAFF
clone_size: few; d_call: TRBD1; v_call: TRBV5-1; j_call: TRBJ2-1; cdr3_nt: TGCGCCAGTGGCGAGGGGGCTGAATGGGGCAATGAGCAGTTCTTC; cdr3_aa: CASGEGAEWGNEQFF
clone_size: few; d_call: TRBD1; v_call: TRBV7-9; j_call: TRBJ1-1; cdr3_nt: TGTGCCAGCAGCGGGACAGGGCCCCACACTGAAGCTTTCTTT; cdr3_aa: CASSGTGPHTEAFF
clone_size: .; d_call: .; v_call: TRBV7-9; j_call: TRBJ2-5; cdr3_nt: TGTGCCAGCAGCTTAATCGGTAACACCTTAAAAGAGACCCAGTACTTC; cdr3_aa: CASSLIGNTLKETQYF
clone_size: .; d_call: TRBD1; v_call: TRBV2; j_call: TRBJ2-7; cdr3_nt: TGTGCCAGCGAGGGACAGGGCTCCTACGAGCAGTACTTC; cdr3_aa: CASEGQGSYEQYF
clone_size: .; d_call: .; v_call: TRBV19; j_call: TRBJ2-1; cdr3_nt: TGTGCCAGTAGTATAGGGCGGTGGGACAATGAGCAGTTCTTC; cdr3_aa: CASSIGRWDNEQFF
clone_size: .; d_call: .; v_call: TRBV5-1; j_call: TRBJ2-1; cdr3_nt: TGCGCCAGCAGCCAGGAGCAGTCCTACAATGAGCAGTTCTTC; cdr3_aa: CASSQEQSYNEQFF
clone_size: few; d_call: TRBD1; v_call: TRBV29-1; j_call: TRBJ2-1; cdr3_nt: TGCAGCGTTGGGGGGGACAGGGTCCACAATGAGCAGTTCTTC; cdr3_aa: CSVGGDRVHNEQFF
clone_size: .; d_call: TRBD2; v_call: TRBV19; j_call: TRBJ2-5; cdr3_nt: TGTGCCAGTAGTATGAGGTTTACTAGCGGGAGGAGGGGAGAGACCCAGTACTTC; cdr3_aa: CASSMRFTSGRRGETQYF
clone_size: few; d_call: TRBD2; v_call: TRBV7-2; j_call: TRBJ2-3; cdr3_nt: TGTGCCAGCCGAGCGGGACGGGGAAACACAGATACGCAGTATTTT; cdr3_aa: CASRAGRGNTDTQYF
clone_size: .; d_call: .; v_call: TRBV12-3/TRBV12-4; j_call: TRBJ2-1; cdr3_nt: TGTGCCAGCAGAGGGCATGAGCAGTTCTTC; cdr3_aa: CASRGHEQFF
clone_size: .; d_call: TRBD2; v_call: TRBV20-1; j_call: TRBJ2-3; cdr3_nt: TGCAGTGCCGCCGGCATTGGCGGCGGGAGGGCCATGACAGATACGCAGTATTTT; cdr3_aa: CSAAGIGGGRAMTDTQYF
clone_size: few; d_call: .; v_call: TRBV7-2; j_call: TRBJ2-2; cdr3_nt: TGTGCCAGCAGAAATCTTCCCCGGGACCGTCTCTTTAACACCGGGGAGCTGTTTTTT; cdr3_aa: CASRNLPRDRLFNTGELFF
clone_size: .; d_call: .; v_call: TRBV29-1; j_call: TRBJ2-5; cdr3_nt: TGCAGCGCAGAAAAGGGCAATGTGGGAGAGACCCAGTACTTC; cdr3_aa: CSAEKGNVGETQYF